This TCR beta chain is drawn from a study of T cells expressing NK-cell markers. Points on this clonotype: Its specificity is not known.

From the 5' RACE reads, TCRdb lists one entry per CDR3 protein and no DNA. The sample has roughly 180,000 distinct CDR3 sequences. Study results and caveats: In four donors, dominant clonotypes made up roughly 25-60.1% of CD3+CD56-NKG2C+ cells. Over 5 donors had dominant NKG2C+ clonotypes that comprised roughly 1.0-7.5% of their CD8+ T cells.

Germline V gives CDR1 WSHSY, CDR2 SAAADI. The CDR3 sequence is 13 residues long. This TCR derives from a man aged 18-70 years in good health. The rearrangement joins TRBV10-2 to TRBJ2-7; TCRdb names TRBD2, which stays unverified in the absence of DNA. The sample was blood T cells: a sorted CD56 or NKG2C T cell subset, CD4+ or CD8+ T cells, or bulk PBMC T cells (not recorded which). Here the CDR3 reads CASLWTSGSEQYF.